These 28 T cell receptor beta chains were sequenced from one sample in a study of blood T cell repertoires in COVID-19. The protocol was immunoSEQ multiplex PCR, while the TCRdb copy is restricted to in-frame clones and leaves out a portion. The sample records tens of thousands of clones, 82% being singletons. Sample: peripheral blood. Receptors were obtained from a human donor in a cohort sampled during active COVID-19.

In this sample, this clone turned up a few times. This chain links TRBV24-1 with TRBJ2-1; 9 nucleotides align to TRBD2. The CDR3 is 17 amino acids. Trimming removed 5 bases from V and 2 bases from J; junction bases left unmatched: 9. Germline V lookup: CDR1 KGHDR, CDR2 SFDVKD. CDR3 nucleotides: TGTGCCACCAGTGGAGCGGCGGGGGGGGCCCCCTACAATGAGCAGTTCTTC. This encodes CATSGAAGGAPYNEQFF.

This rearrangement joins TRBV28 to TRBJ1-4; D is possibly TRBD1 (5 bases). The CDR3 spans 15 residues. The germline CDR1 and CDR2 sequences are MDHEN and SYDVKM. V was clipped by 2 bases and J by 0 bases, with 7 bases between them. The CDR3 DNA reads TGTGCCAGCAGTTTAGGGGCCGCAACTAATGAAAAACTGTTTTTT. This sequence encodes CASSLGAATNEKLFF.

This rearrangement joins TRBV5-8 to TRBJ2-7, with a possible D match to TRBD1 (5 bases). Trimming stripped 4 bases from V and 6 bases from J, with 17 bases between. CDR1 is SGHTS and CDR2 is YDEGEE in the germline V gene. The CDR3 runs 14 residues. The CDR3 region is CASSRIQGASEQYF. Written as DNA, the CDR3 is TGTGCCAGCAGCCGGATACAAGGGGCAAGCGAGCAGTACTTC.

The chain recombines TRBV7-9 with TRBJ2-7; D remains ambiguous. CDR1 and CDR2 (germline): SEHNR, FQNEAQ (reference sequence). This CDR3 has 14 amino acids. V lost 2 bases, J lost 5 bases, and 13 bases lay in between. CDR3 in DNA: TGTGCCAGCAGCTTAACGATCGGTCTTAACGAGCAGTACTTC. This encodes CASSLTIGLNEQYF.

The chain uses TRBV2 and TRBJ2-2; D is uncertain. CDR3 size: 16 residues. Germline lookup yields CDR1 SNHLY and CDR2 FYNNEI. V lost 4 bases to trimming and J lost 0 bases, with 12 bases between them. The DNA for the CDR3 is TGTGCCAGCAGTGCAGCCGGAGCATCGAACACCGGGGAGCTGTTTTTT. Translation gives CASSAAGASNTGELFF.

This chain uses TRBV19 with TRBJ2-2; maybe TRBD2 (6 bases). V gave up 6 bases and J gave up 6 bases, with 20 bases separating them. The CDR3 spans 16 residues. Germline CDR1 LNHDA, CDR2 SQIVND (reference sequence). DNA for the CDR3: TGTGCCAGTAGAGGGGTGGCGGGGATTGTGGCCGGGGAGCTGTTTTTT. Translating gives CASRGVAGIVAGELFF. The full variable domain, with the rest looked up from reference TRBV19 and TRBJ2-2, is DGGITQSPKYLFRKEGQNVTLSCEQNLNHDAMYWYRQDPGQGLRLIYYSQIVNDFQKGDIAEGYSVSREKKESFPLTVTSAQKNPTAFYLCASRGVAGIVAGELFFGEGSRLTVL.

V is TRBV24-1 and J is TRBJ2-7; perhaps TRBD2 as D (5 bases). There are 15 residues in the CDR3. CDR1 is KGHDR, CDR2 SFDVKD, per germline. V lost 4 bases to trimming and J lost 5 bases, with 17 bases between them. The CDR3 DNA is TGTGCCACCAGTGACCCCGGCCCGGGGAGTGACGAGCAGTACTTC. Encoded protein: CATSDPGPGSDEQYF.

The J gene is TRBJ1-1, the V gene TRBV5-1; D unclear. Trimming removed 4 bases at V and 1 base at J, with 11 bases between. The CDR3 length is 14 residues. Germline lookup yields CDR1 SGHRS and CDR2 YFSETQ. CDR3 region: CASSPEPGNTEAFF. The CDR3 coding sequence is TGCGCCAGCAGCCCCGAGCCAGGGAACACTGAAGCTTTCTTT.

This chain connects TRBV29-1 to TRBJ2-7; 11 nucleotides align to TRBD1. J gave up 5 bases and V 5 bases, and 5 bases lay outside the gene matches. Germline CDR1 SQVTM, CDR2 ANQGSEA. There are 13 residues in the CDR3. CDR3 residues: CSVQGDRGNEQYF. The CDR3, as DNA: TGCAGCGTTCAGGGGGACAGGGGGAACGAGCAGTACTTC.

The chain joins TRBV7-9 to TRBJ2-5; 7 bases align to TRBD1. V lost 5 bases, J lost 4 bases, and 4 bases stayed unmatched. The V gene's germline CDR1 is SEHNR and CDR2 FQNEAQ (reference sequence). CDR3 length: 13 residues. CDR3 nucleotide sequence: TGTGCCAGCAGCCCAACAGGGGTAGAGACCCAGTACTTC. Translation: CASSPTGVETQYF.

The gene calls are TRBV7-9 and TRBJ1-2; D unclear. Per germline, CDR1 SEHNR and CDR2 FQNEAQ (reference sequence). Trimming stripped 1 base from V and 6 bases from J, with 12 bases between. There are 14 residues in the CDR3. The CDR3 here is CASSLGGPLNGYTF. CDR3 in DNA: TGTGCCAGCAGCTTAGGAGGTCCTCTCAATGGCTACACCTTC.

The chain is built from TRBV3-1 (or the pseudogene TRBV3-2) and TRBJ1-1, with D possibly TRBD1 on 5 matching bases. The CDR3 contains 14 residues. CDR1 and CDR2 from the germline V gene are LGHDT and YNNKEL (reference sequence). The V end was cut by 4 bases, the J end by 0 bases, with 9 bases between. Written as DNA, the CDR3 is TGTGCCAGCAGCCCGGACACGGTGAACACTGAAGCTTTCTTT. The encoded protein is CASSPDTVNTEAFF.

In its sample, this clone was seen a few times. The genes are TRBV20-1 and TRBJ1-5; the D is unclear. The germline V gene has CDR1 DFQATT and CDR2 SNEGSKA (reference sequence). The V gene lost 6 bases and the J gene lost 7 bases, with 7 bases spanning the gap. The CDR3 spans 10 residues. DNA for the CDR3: TGCAGTGCCCCGGGACAGCCCCAGCATTTT. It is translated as CSAPGQPQHF.

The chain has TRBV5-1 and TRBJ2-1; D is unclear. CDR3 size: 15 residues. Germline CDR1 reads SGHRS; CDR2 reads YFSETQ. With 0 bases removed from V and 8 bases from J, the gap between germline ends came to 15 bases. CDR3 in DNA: TGCGCCAGCAGCTTGGGCGGCTCCTACGGCGATGAGCAGTTCTTC. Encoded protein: CASSLGGSYGDEQFF.

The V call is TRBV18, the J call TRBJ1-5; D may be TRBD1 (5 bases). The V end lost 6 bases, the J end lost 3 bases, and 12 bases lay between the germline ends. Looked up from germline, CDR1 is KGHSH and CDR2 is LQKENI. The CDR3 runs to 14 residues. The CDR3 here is CASSSDRHNQPQHF. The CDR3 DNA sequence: TGTGCCAGCTCTTCCGACAGACACAATCAGCCCCAGCATTTT.

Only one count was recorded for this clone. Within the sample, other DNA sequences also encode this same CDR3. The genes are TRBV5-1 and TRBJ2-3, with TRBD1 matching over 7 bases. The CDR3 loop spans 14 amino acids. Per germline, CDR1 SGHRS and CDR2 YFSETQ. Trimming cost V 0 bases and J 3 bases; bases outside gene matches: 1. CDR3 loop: CASSLDRGTDTQYF. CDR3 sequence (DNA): TGCGCCAGCAGCTTGGACAGGGGAACAGATACGCAGTATTTT. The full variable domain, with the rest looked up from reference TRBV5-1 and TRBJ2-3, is KAGVTQTPRYLIKTRGQQVTLSCSPISGHRSVSWYQQTPGQGLQFLFEYFSETQRNKGNFPGRFSGRQFSNSRSEMNVSTLELGDSALYLCASSLDRGTDTQYFGPGTRLTVL.

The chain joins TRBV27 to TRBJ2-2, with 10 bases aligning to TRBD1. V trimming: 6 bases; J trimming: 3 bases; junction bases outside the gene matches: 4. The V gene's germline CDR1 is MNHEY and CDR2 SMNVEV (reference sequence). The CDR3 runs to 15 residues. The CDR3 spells CASSWTGGHTGELFF. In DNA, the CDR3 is TGTGCCAGCAGCTGGACAGGGGGGCACACCGGGGAGCTGTTTTTT.

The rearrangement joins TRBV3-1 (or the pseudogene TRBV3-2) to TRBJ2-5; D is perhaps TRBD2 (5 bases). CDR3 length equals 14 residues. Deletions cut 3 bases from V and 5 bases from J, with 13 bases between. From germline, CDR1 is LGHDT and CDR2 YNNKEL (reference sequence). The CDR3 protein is CASSQTGLGETQYF. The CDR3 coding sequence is TGTGCCAGCAGCCAGACCGGACTGGGGGAGACCCAGTACTTC.

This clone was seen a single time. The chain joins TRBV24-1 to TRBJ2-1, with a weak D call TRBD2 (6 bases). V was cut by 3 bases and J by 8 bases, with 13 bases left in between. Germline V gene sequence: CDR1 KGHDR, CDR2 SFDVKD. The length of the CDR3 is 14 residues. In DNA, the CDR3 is TGTGCCACCAGTGATAGAGGCGGGGTGGATGAGCAGTTCTTC. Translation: CATSDRGGVDEQFF.

Written as DNA, the CDR3 is TGTGCCAGCAGCCACCCGAGGAGTTCGGCCTACGAGCAGTACTTC. It specifies CASSHPRSSAYEQYF. The rearrangement uses TRBV27 and TRBJ2-7, with D uncertain. CDR1 is MNHEY and CDR2 is SMNVEV in the germline V gene (reference sequence). The CDR3 has 15 residues. The V end was cut by 6 bases, the J end by 2 bases, with 17 bases between.

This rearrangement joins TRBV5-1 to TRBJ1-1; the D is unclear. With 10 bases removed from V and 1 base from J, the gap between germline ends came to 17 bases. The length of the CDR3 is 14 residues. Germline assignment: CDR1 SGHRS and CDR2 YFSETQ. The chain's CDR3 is CAFRIDPGNTEAFF. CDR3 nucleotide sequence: TGCGCCTTCCGTATCGACCCGGGGAACACTGAAGCTTTCTTT.

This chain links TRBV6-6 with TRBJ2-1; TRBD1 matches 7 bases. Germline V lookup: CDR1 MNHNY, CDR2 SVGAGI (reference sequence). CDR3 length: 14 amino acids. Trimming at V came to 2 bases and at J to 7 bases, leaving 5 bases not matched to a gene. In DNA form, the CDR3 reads TGTGCCAGCAGTTACCAGGGGACAGCGAATGAGCAGTTCTTC. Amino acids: CASSYQGTANEQFF.

The CDR3 loop is CASSDGWGQGYEKLFF. The DNA for the CDR3 is TGTGCCAGCAGCGATGGTTGGGGTCAGGGTTACGAAAAACTGTTTTTT. V is TRBV11-2 and J is TRBJ1-4, with a possible D match to TRBD1 (5 bases). CDR1 is SGHAT and CDR2 is FQNNGV in the germline V gene. Trimming pared 5 bases from V and 8 bases from J, leaving 21 bases between. The CDR3 has 16 residues.

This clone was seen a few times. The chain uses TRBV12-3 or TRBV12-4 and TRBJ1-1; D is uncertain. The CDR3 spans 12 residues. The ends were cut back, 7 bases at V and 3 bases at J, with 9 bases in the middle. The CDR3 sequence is CASTPPYTEAFF. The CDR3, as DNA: TGTGCCAGCACCCCCCCCTACACTGAAGCTTTCTTT.

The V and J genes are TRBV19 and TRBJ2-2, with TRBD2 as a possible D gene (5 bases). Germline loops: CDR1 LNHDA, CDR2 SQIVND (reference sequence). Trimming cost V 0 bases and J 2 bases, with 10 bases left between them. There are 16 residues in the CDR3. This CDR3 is CASSIDRSGNTGELFF. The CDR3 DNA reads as TGTGCCAGTAGTATAGATCGAAGCGGAAACACCGGGGAGCTGTTTTTT.

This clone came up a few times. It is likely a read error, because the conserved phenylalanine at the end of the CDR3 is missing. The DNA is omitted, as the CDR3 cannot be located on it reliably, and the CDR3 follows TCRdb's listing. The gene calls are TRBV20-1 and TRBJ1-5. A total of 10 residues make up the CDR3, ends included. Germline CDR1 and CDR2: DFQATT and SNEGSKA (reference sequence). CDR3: CSARPGGPRV.

CDR3 in amino acids: CASSLSNSPLHF. Here the CDR3 DNA reads TGTGCCAGCAGTTTATCGAATTCACCCCTCCACTTT. The V call is TRBV28, the J call TRBJ1-6; no reliable D call. The length of the CDR3 is 12 residues. Germline CDR1 is MDHEN and CDR2 is SYDVKM. The germline V and J ends were trimmed by 1 base and 7 bases, with 2 bases remaining between them.

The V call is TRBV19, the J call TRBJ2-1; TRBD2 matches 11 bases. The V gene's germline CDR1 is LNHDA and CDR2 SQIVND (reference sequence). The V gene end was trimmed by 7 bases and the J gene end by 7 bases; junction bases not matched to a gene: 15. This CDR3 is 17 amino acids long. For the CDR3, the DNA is TGTGCCAGTACCCGAACTAGCGGGGGATTCTGGTGGAATGAGCAGTTCTTC. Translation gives CASTRTSGGFWWNEQFF.